The 11 T cell receptor beta chains below all came from one sample that was sequenced in a study of T cell responses to AZD1222 COVID-19 vaccine. The method was immunoSEQ multiplex PCR; TCRdb's version includes in-frame clones alone and lacks a portion of them. The sample lists tens of thousands of clones; approximately 88% were seen once. The specimen comprised peripheral blood, sampled on day 0 of AZD1222 vaccination. Source of these receptors: an adult in good health.

The rearrangement uses TRBV29-1 and TRBJ1-4; 7 nucleotides agree with TRBD1. CDR1 and CDR2 (germline): SQVTM, ANQGSEA. V lost 4 bases and J lost 5; bases outside the gene matches: 7. There are 14 residues in the CDR3. The CDR3 sequence is CSVGATGLNEKLFF. The DNA for the CDR3 is TGCAGCGTTGGAGCGACAGGGCTGAATGAAAAACTGTTTTTT.

This clone occurred once. The CDR3 bases are TGTGCCAGCAGGCCCGGACTAGCGGGAGGTGTAGCTGAGCAGTTCTTC. Protein: CASRPGLAGGVAEQFF. V and J are TRBV27 and TRBJ2-1; 14 bases are a match to TRBD2. The trim removed 6 bases at V and 9 bases at J, leaving 10 bases unmatched. Germline loops: CDR1 MNHEY, CDR2 SMNVEV (reference sequence). The CDR3 consists of 16 residues.

V gene TRBV7-9 combines with J gene TRBJ1-4; the D is unclear. The CDR3 totals 15 residues. V was pared by 5 bases and J by 1 base, with 11 bases between. Germline V gene sequence: CDR1 SEHNR, CDR2 FQNEAQ (reference sequence). CDR3 in DNA: TGTGCCAGCAGCCCAATCGGTGGAACTAATGAAAAACTGTTTTTT. Translating gives CASSPIGGTNEKLFF.

This rearrangement joins TRBV5-8 to TRBJ1-5; 9 nucleotides agree with TRBD1. After removal of 0 bases from V and 6 bases from J, the junction contained 4 bases not matched to a gene. CDR3 length equals 15 residues. Germline lookup yields CDR1 SGHTS and CDR2 YDEGEE. CDR3 amino acids: CASSLGQGGGQPQHF. CDR3 nucleotides: TGTGCCAGCAGCTTGGGACAGGGGGGAGGTCAGCCCCAGCATTTT.

This chain uses TRBV7-6 with TRBJ2-1; 8 nucleotides align to TRBD2. CDR3 length equals 17 residues. The J segment lost 8 bases and the V segment lost 4 bases, leaving 16 bases of the junction unmatched. Germline V lookup: CDR1 SGHVS, CDR2 FNYEAQ. CDR3 in amino acids: CASSSLFFAGGPDEQFF. CDR3 nucleotide sequence: TGTGCCAGCAGCTCCCTATTTTTCGCGGGAGGCCCGGATGAGCAGTTCTTC. Full variable domain (outside the CDR3, taken from reference TRBV7-6 and TRBJ2-1): GAGVSQSPRYKVTKRGQDVALRCDPISGHVSLYWYRQALGQGPEFLTYFNYEAQQDKSGLPNDRFSAERPEGSISTLTIQRTEQRDSAMYRCASSSLFFAGGPDEQFFGPGTRLTVL.

V usage is TRBV11-2 and J usage is TRBJ2-5; 9 bases are shared with TRBD2. V gave up 6 bases and J gave up 7 bases; unmatched junction bases: 15. The germline CDR1 and CDR2 sequences are SGHAT and FQNNGV. The CDR3 is made up of 16 amino acids. In nucleotides, the CDR3 is TGTGCCAGCAGGAGTATAACTAGCGGGCCGGGAGGGACCCAGTACTTC. The encoded protein is CASRSITSGPGGTQYF.

The chain employs TRBV12-5 and TRBJ1-4; no reliable D call. This CDR3 is 11 amino acids long. In germline, CDR1 is LGHNT, CDR2 FRNRAP. CDR3 amino acids: CDTGEYEKLFF. CDR3 DNA: TGTGACACCGGGGAGTATGAAAAACTGTTTTTT.

The CDR3 is CASSSQGNNYGYTF. In DNA form, the CDR3 reads TGTGCCAGCAGCTCACAGGGGAATAACTATGGCTACACCTTC. The chain joins TRBV2 to TRBJ1-2; TRBD1 aligns across 7 bases. The CDR3 sequence is 14 residues long. Looked up from germline, CDR1 is SNHLY and CDR2 is FYNNEI. With 6 bases clipped from V and 1 base from J, the junction kept 5 bases outside the gene matches.

This clone was counted only a few times. The chain couples TRBV30 to TRBJ1-3; D perhaps matches TRBD1 (5 bases). V lost 2 bases and J 2 bases, leaving 10 bases between the germline ends. The V gene's germline CDR1 is GTSNPN and CDR2 SVGIG (reference sequence). This CDR3 has 14 amino acids. CDR3 in DNA: TGTGCCTGGAGTAGGGACCTGGCTGGAAACACCATATATTTT. The encoded protein is CAWSRDLAGNTIYF.

The chain joins TRBV2 to TRBJ1-2; the D is unclear. Germline loops: CDR1 SNHLY, CDR2 FYNNEI. The ends were cut back, 5 bases at V and 1 base at J, with 5 bases in the middle. This CDR3 has 12 amino acids. Here the CDR3 DNA reads TGTGCCAGCAGTCGGGATAACTATGGCTACACCTTC. Protein: CASSRDNYGYTF.

The gene calls are TRBV3-1 (or the pseudogene TRBV3-2) and TRBJ2-3; D is undetermined. Germline V gene data show CDR1 as LGHDT and CDR2 as YNNKEL (reference sequence). The CDR3 sequence is 13 residues long. The ends were cut back, 4 bases at V and 5 bases at J, with 10 bases in the middle. For the CDR3, the DNA is TGTGCCAGCAGCCTGTCTGGTGGAGATACGCAGTATTTT. This codes for CASSLSGGDTQYF.